What follows describes a single T cell receptor (beta chain). As processed by the authors: Estimates of nucleated cell counts were drawn from the amplification of reference gene primers. Measured with immunoSEQ multiplex PCR; TCRdb has only the in-frame clones, and not every one. For V, J and clone size, that table is used; D and trimming come from the DNA. The repertoire holds about 71,000 clones, about nine tenths seen once, with 5% to 5.5% in the top ten. This CDR3 has 14 amino acids. Germline CDR1 reads MNHEY; CDR2 reads SMNVEV (reference sequence). V gave up 0 bases and J gave up 5 bases, with 9 bases separating them. This entry comes from a study of blood T cell repertoires in COVID-19. Overall study context: Samples of COVID-19 (acute and convalescent) were obtained from the United States, Italy and Spain. Nucleic acid was either cDNA or gDNA, and it came from T cells, B-cell-depleted T cells, or PBMCs.

The sequencing sample was made of peripheral blood. The rearrangement uses TRBV27 and TRBJ2-3; no firm D call. The TCR sequence derives from a woman between 18 and 30 years old with acute or convalescent COVID-19. The CDR3 nucleotides are TGTGCCAGCAGTTTATCAAGCGTCATAGATACGCAGTATTTT. As protein: CASSLSSVIDTQYF.